This T cell receptor beta chain was identified in a study of beta chain features in type 1 diabetes. As for the study in general: Sorted cells numbering under 110 million were examined across all samples.

Unmatched junction bases numbered 13, after V lost 3 bases and J lost 9 bases. This CDR3 is 16 amino acids long. The germline CDR1 and CDR2 sequences are SGHDT and YYEEEE. Of note for this clone: Its antigen is unidentified.

Findings of the study overall: A possible short-template PCR bias applies equally to patients and controls. TCRB CDR3 length was moderately but significantly reduced in all four CD4+ subsets of Type 1 diabetes patients.

Sequencing targeted expressed TCRB transcripts, as all isolated RNA had been reverse transcribed. The table came from immunoSEQ multiplex PCR; TCRdb's copy has only in-frame clones and leaves some out. The sample shows 80,000 to 90,000 clones, 25% to 35% of them seen only once. The chain links TRBV5-6 to TRBJ2-5; 11 bases align to TRBD2. Sequencing was carried out using stem cell memory CD4+ T cells from blood. The TCR originated in a woman between 18 and 29 years old in good health. This CDR3 reads CASSWGLAASGSSQYF. The CDR3 DNA reads TGTGCCAGCAGCTGGGGACTAGCGGCTTCGGGGTCGTCCCAGTACTTC.